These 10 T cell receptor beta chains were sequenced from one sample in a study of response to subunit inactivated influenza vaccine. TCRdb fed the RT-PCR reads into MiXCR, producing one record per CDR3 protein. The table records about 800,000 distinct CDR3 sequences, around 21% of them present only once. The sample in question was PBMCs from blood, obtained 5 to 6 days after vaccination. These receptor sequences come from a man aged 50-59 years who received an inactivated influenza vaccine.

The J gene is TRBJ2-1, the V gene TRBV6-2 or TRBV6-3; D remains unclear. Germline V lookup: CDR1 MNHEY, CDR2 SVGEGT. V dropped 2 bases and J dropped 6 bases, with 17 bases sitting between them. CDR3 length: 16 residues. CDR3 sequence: CASSYLGQKQGNEQFF. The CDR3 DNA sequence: TGTGCCAGCAGTTACCTAGGTCAGAAGCAAGGCAATGAGCAGTTCTTC.

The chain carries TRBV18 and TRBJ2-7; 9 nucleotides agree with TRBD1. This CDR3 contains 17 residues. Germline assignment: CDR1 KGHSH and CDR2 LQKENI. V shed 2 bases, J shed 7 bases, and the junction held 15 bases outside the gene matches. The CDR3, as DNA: TGTGCCAGCTCACCATTCCTTTCTGGGACAGGGTCTCGGGAGCAGTACTTC. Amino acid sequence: CASSPFLSGTGSREQYF.

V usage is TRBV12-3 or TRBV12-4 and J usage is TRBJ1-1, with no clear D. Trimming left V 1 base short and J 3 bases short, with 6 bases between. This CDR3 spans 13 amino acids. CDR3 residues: CASSLGSDTEAFF. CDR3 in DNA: TGTGCCAGCAGTTTAGGTTCGGACACTGAAGCTTTCTTT.

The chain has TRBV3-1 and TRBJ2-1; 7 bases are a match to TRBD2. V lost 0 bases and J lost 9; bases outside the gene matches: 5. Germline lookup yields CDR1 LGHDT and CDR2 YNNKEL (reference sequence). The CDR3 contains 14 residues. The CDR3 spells CASSQDTGGVEQFF. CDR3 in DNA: TGTGCCAGCAGCCAAGATACTGGGGGGGTTGAGCAGTTCTTC.

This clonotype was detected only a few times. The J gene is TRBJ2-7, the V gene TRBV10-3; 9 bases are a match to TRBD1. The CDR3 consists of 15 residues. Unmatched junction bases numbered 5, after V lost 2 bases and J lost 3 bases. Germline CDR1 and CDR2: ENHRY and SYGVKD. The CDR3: CAISERTGVVYEQYF. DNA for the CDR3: TGTGCCATCAGTGAGCGGACAGGGGTGGTCTACGAGCAGTACTTC.

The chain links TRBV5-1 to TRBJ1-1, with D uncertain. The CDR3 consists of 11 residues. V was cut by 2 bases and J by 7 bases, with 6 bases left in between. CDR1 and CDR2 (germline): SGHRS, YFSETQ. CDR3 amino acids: CASSFGFEAFF. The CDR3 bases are TGCGCCAGCAGCTTCGGCTTTGAAGCTTTCTTT.

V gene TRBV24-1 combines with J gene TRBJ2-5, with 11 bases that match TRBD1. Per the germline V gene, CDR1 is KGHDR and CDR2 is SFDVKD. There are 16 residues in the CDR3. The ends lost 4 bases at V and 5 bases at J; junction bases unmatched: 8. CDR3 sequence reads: CATSDTGQGAGETQYF. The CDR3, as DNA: TGTGCCACCAGTGACACCGGACAGGGGGCAGGGGAGACCCAGTACTTC.

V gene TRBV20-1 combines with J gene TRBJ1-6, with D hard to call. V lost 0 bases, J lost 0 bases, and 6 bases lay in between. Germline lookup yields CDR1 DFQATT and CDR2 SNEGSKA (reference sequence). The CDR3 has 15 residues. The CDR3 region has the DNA TGCAGTGCTAGAGAAGGCTACTCCTATAATTCACCCCTCCACTTT. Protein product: CSAREGYSYNSPLHF.

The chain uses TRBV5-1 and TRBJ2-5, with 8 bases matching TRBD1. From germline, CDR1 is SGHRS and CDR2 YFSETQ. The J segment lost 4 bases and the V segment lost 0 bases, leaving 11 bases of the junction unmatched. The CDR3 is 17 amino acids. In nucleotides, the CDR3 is TGCGCCAGCAGCTTGGGTCAGCGACAGGGGATCGGAGAGACCCAGTACTTC. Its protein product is CASSLGQRQGIGETQYF.

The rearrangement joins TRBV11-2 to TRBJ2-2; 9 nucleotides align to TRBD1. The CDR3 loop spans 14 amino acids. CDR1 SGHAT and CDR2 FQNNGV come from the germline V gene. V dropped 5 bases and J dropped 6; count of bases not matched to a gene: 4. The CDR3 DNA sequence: TGTGCCAGCAGCAAAGACAGGGGGGCCGGGGAGCTGTTTTTT. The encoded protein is CASSKDRGAGELFF.